These 25 T cell receptor beta chains were all obtained from the same sample, sequenced in a study of shared clonotypes between healthy human individuals. Measured with immunoSEQ multiplex PCR; TCRdb has only the in-frame clones, and not every one. The sample records over 850,000 clones, 75% to 85% being singletons. Material for sequencing was memory CD4+ T cells from PBMCs. Subset meaning: CD45RA-negative fraction. The receptors stem from a man younger than 35 in good health. Some clones in this sample may be carry-over from other donors' samples.

The chain links TRBV7-2 to TRBJ2-1, with TRBD2 as a possible D gene (6 bases). This CDR3 comprises 15 residues. Germline values: CDR1 SGHTA, CDR2 FQGNSA. V was cut by 5 bases and J by 15 bases, with 26 bases left in between. Here the CDR3 reads CASSPLVQRASRWFF. CDR3 bases: TGTGCCAGCAGCCCGCTTGTCCAGCGGGCCTCCCGGTGGTTCTTC.

This chain joins TRBV9 and TRBJ1-3; D perhaps matches TRBD1 (6 bases). Trimming pared 4 bases from V and 2 bases from J, leaving 13 bases between. Germline V gene data show CDR1 as SGDLS and CDR2 as YYNGEE. The CDR3 length is 15 residues. CDR3 DNA: TGTGCCAGCAGCAAACGCCCAGGGGCTGGAAACACCATATATTTT. Translating it yields CASSKRPGAGNTIYF.

The CDR3 DNA reads as TGTGCCAGCAGTGACCCAGCGCTCGGCTCCTACGAGCAGTACTTC. Translating it yields CASSDPALGSYEQYF. The V and J genes are TRBV2 and TRBJ2-7; no clear D. The length of the CDR3 is 15 residues. Looked up from germline, CDR1 is SNHLY and CDR2 is FYNNEI. Trimming stripped 3 bases from V and 0 bases from J, with 12 bases between.

The J gene is TRBJ2-2, the V gene TRBV30; D not certain. The V gene's germline CDR1 is GTSNPN and CDR2 SVGIG (reference sequence). The length of the CDR3 is 13 residues. Trimming cost V 3 bases and J 1 base, with 6 bases left between them. CDR3 in DNA: TGTGCCTGGAGGGACGGGAACACCGGGGAGCTGTTTTTT. This codes for CAWRDGNTGELFF.

This chain connects TRBV18 to TRBJ2-5; D remains ambiguous. CDR3 length: 13 amino acids. Germline V lookup: CDR1 KGHSH, CDR2 LQKENI. Trimming shortened V by 5 bases and J by 0 bases, and 7 bases separated the two germline ends. The CDR3 loop is CASSTQYQETQYF. CDR3 in DNA: TGTGCCAGCTCAACACAGTACCAAGAGACCCAGTACTTC.

The rearrangement links TRBV7-9 to TRBJ2-7; D tentatively fits TRBD1 or TRBD2 (6 bases each). Germline CDR1 reads SEHNR; CDR2 reads FQNEAQ (reference sequence). The CDR3 extends over 17 amino acids. The V and J ends lost 1 base and 2 bases respectively, with 18 bases between them. The CDR3 here is CASSLDIRGPTPYEQYF. CDR3 DNA sequence: TGTGCCAGCAGCTTAGACATTCGGGGGCCTACTCCCTACGAGCAGTACTTC.

The chain joins TRBV27 to TRBJ1-1; no firm D call. This CDR3 region has 14 residues. CDR1 and CDR2 from the germline V gene are MNHEY and SMNVEV (reference sequence). With 3 bases removed from V and 0 bases from J, the gap between germline ends came to 8 bases. In nucleotides, the CDR3 is TGTGCCAGCAGTTTTAGAAACATGAACACTGAAGCTTTCTTT. Its protein is CASSFRNMNTEAFF.

CDR3 amino acids: CASSLAFEIRTQYF. CDR3 bases: TGTGCCAGCAGCTTAGCGTTCGAAATCCGGACCCAGTACTTC. This chain links TRBV7-2 with TRBJ2-5; D gene uncertain. CDR3 length: 14 residues. CDR1 is SGHTA and CDR2 is FQGNSA in the germline V gene. The V and J ends lost 0 bases and 7 bases respectively, with 12 bases between them.

The rearrangement joins TRBV6-6 to TRBJ1-3; D perhaps matches TRBD1 (5 bases). Per the germline V gene, CDR1 is MNHNY and CDR2 is SVGAGI (reference sequence). This CDR3 has 13 residues. V was pared by 6 bases and J by 3 bases, with 9 bases between. CDR3 coding DNA: TGTGCCAGCAGGGGGGGATTTGGAAACACCATATATTTT. Translation gives CASRGGFGNTIYF.

Comment on this clone: The same CDR3 also results from other DNA sequences found in this sample. The chain is built from TRBV9 and TRBJ1-1; tentatively, D is TRBD1 (5 bases). This CDR3 is 14 amino acids long. CDR1 is SGDLS and CDR2 is YYNGEE in the germline V gene. V gave up 0 bases and J gave up 0 bases, with 6 bases separating them. In DNA, the CDR3 is TGTGCCAGCAGCGTAGGACAGTTGAACACTGAAGCTTTCTTT. It is translated as CASSVGQLNTEAFF.

Many counts were recorded for this clone. V gene TRBV27 combines with J gene TRBJ2-7, with 7 bases matching TRBD1. With V trimmed by 4 bases and J by 4 bases, 19 bases remained unmatched. Germline V gene lookup returns CDR1 MNHEY and CDR2 SMNVEV (reference sequence). This CDR3 region has 18 residues. The CDR3 sequence: CASSSTGTAQIPIYEQYF. The DNA of the CDR3 is TGTGCCAGCAGTTCGACCGGGACAGCCCAAATCCCCATATACGAGCAGTACTTC.

This clone has only one observation. This rearrangement joins TRBV7-9 to TRBJ2-6; D is ambiguous. Germline loops: CDR1 SEHNR, CDR2 FQNEAQ (reference sequence). The CDR3 is made up of 15 amino acids. Trimming left V 1 base short and J 2 bases short, with 6 bases between. The CDR3 here is CASSLDTTGANVLTF. For the CDR3, the DNA is TGTGCCAGCAGCTTAGACACGACTGGGGCCAACGTCCTGACTTTC. The variable domain in full, with the rest retrieved from reference TRBV7-9 and TRBJ2-6, is DTGVSQNPRHKITKRGQNVTFRCDPISEHNRLYWYRQTLGQGPEFLTYFQNEAQLEKSRLLSDRFSAERPKGSFSTLEIQRTEQGDSAMYLCASSLDTTGANVLTFGAGSRLTVL.

The rearrangement joins TRBV29-1 to TRBJ2-1; D ambiguous. Trimming removed 4 bases from V and 4 bases from J, with 11 bases in between. This CDR3 is 13 amino acids long. CDR1 and CDR2 from the germline V gene are SQVTM and ANQGSEA. CDR3 residues: CSVADGFYNEQFF. In DNA form, the CDR3 reads TGCAGCGTTGCAGACGGGTTTTACAATGAGCAGTTCTTC.

CDR3 in DNA: TGTGCCAGCAGTTTATATGGGTCGTTGAGTGAACGAAACACCATATATTTT. This sequence encodes CASSLYGSLSERNTIYF. The chain joins TRBV28 to TRBJ1-3; D uncertain. Per germline, CDR1 MDHEN and CDR2 SYDVKM. V was pared by 1 base and J by 5 bases, with 18 bases between. This CDR3 is built from 17 residues.

This clone was counted a single time. J is TRBJ1-4 and V is TRBV5-4; 7 bases are a match to TRBD1. The CDR3 covers 16 residues. Germline V lookup: CDR1 SGHNT, CDR2 YYREEE (reference sequence). The V and J ends lost 4 bases and 5 bases, in that order; junction bases with no gene match: 11. CDR3 bases: TGTGCCAGCAGCCCAGGGGGTGGGGACAGAAATGAAAAACTGTTTTTT. The encoded protein is CASSPGGGDRNEKLFF.

This chain connects TRBV7-3 to TRBJ2-7; 10 bases align to TRBD2. CDR1 is SGHTA and CDR2 is FQGTGA in the germline V gene. V was pared by 0 bases and J by 6 bases, with 5 bases of the junction left unmatched. The CDR3 is made up of 15 amino acids. CDR3 in amino acids: CASSLTPSGRGEQYF. Written as DNA, the CDR3 is TGTGCCAGCAGCTTAACGCCTAGCGGGAGAGGCGAGCAGTACTTC.

This clone was seen only a few times. V and J are TRBV7-9 and TRBJ2-7; D gene unclear. CDR3 size: 14 residues. Germline-derived CDR1 and CDR2 are SEHNR and FQNEAQ (reference sequence). V was pared by 5 bases and J by 3 bases, with 14 bases between. The CDR3 loop is CASSPTGSVYEQYF. The CDR3 nucleotides read TGTGCCAGCAGCCCAACGGGCAGCGTCTACGAGCAGTACTTC.

The rearrangement uses TRBV5-4 and TRBJ2-2; D gene ambiguous. The V end was cut by 7 bases, the J end by 1 base, with 11 bases between. Per germline, CDR1 SGHNT and CDR2 YYREEE (reference sequence). The length of the CDR3 is 14 residues. CDR3 amino acids: CASLDRRNTGELFF. The CDR3 DNA reads as TGTGCCAGCTTGGATCGGCGGAACACCGGGGAGCTGTTTTTT.

V usage is TRBV7-2 and J usage is TRBJ2-6; D unresolved. The V end was cut by 1 base, the J end by 0 bases, with 13 bases between. Germline lookup yields CDR1 SGHTA and CDR2 FQGNSA. This CDR3 is 18 amino acids long. Here the CDR3 DNA reads TGTGCCAGCAGCTTAGAAGTCAGATTCAGCTCTGGGGCCAACGTCCTGACTTTC. Translated: CASSLEVRFSSGANVLTF.

This clone came up once. This chain connects TRBV11-1 to TRBJ1-1; 7 bases line up with TRBD1. The CDR3 extends over 14 amino acids. Per germline, CDR1 SGHAT and CDR2 FQDESV (reference sequence). The junction had 11 bases not matched to a gene; V was cut back by 5 bases and J by 8 bases. The CDR3 DNA sequence: TGTGCCAGCAGCAAGACAGGGATATCGTCGGAAGCTTTCTTT. It yields the protein CASSKTGISSEAFF.

This clone was observed once. This chain joins TRBV18 and TRBJ1-1; weak D call: TRBD1 (5 bases). The germline CDR1 and CDR2 sequences are KGHSH and LQKENI. V lost 3 bases and J 3 bases, leaving 8 bases between the germline ends. CDR3 length: 13 amino acids. The CDR3 loop reads CASSPKTDTEAFF. CDR3 bases: TGTGCCAGCTCACCTAAGACAGACACTGAAGCTTTCTTT. Using reference TRBV18 and TRBJ1-1 for the parts outside the CDR3, the full variable domain is NAGVMQNPRHLVRRRGQEARLRCSPMKGHSHVYWYRQLPEEGLKFMVYLQKENIIDESGMPKERFSAEFPKEGPSILRIQQVVRGDSAAYFCASSPKTDTEAFFGQGTRLTVV.

The chain carries TRBV28 and TRBJ2-3, with 8 positions matching TRBD1. Looked up from germline, CDR1 is MDHEN and CDR2 is SYDVKM. CDR3 length: 19 amino acids. V gave up 2 bases and J gave up 1 base; unmatched junction bases: 14. The CDR3 loop is CASSLLGQGAGSRTDTQYF. CDR3 in DNA: TGTGCCAGCAGTTTACTCGGGCAGGGGGCGGGGAGCCGCACAGATACGCAGTATTTT.

This clone came up once. The chain has TRBV5-4 and TRBJ2-3, with D unresolved. V was cut by 0 bases and J by 5 bases, with 7 bases left in between. The CDR3 sequence is 13 residues long. The V gene's germline CDR1 is SGHNT and CDR2 YYREEE (reference sequence). CDR3 nucleotide sequence: TGTGCCAGCAGCTTGGCCCTACGAGATACGCAGTATTTT. This encodes CASSLALRDTQYF.

This clone was detected once. The sample carries other DNA sequences with the same CDR3. The V gene is TRBV5-1, the J gene TRBJ1-6; no clear D. The CDR3 consists of 13 residues. Trimming removed 0 bases from V and 3 bases from J, with 1 base in between. Germline V gives CDR1 SGHRS, CDR2 YFSETQ. CDR3 nucleotide sequence: TGCGCCAGCAGCTTGGGCTATAATTCACCCCTCCACTTT. Amino acids: CASSLGYNSPLHF. Full variable domain (remainder filled in from reference TRBV5-1 and TRBJ1-6): KAGVTQTPRYLIKTRGQQVTLSCSPISGHRSVSWYQQTPGQGLQFLFEYFSETQRNKGNFPGRFSGRQFSNSRSEMNVSTLELGDSALYLCASSLGYNSPLHFGNGTRLTVT.

The gene calls are TRBV7-9 and TRBJ2-2, with TRBD2 identical over 12 bases. CDR3 length: 17 residues. Germline CDR1 is SEHNR and CDR2 is FQNEAQ (reference sequence). The J segment lost 0 bases and the V segment lost 3 bases, leaving 2 bases of the junction unmatched. CDR3 amino acids: CASSFGLAGPNTGELFF. CDR3 nucleotide sequence: TGTGCCAGCAGCTTTGGACTAGCGGGGCCGAACACCGGGGAGCTGTTTTTT.